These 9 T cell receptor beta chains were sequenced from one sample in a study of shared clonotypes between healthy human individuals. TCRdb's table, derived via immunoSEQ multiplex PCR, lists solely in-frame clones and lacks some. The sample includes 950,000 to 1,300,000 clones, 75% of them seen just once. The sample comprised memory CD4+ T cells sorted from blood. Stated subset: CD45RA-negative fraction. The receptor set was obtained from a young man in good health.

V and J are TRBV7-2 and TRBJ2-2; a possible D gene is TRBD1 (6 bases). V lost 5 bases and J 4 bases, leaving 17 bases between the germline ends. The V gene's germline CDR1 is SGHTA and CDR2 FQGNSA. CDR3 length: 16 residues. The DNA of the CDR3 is TGTGCCAGCAGCGGGCACCGGGACAAACGCACCGGGGAGCTGTTTTTT. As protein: CASSGHRDKRTGELFF.

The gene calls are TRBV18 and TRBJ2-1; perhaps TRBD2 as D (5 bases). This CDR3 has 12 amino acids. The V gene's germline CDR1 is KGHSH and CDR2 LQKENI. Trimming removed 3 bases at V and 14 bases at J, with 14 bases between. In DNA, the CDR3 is TGTGCCAGCTCACCTGAACCGGGGATGGAGTTCTTC. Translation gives CASSPEPGMEFF.

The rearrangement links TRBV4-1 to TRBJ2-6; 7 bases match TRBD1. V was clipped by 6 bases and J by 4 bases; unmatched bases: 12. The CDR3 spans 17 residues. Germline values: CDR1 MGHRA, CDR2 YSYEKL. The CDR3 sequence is CASSPTGDLVGANVLTF. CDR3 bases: TGCGCCAGCAGTCCTACAGGGGACCTGGTGGGGGCCAACGTCCTGACTTTC.

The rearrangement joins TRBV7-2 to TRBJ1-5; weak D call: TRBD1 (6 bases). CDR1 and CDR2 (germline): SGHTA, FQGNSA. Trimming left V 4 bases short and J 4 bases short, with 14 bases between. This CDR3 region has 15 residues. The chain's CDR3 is CASSSRGGVNQPQHF. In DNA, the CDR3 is TGTGCCAGCAGCTCGAGAGGGGGGGTGAATCAGCCCCAGCATTTT.

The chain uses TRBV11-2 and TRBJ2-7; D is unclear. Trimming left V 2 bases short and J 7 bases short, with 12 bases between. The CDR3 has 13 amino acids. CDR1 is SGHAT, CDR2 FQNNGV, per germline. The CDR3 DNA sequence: TGTGCCAGCAGCTTATCTACCGTGGGGGAGCAGTACTTC. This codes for CASSLSTVGEQYF.

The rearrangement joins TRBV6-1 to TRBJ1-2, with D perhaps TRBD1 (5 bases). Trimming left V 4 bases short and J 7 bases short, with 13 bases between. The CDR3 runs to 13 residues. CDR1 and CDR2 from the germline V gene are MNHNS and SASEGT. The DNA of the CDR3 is TGTGCCAGCAGTGGCGGCAGGGTGGCTGGCTACACCTTC. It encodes CASSGGRVAGYTF.

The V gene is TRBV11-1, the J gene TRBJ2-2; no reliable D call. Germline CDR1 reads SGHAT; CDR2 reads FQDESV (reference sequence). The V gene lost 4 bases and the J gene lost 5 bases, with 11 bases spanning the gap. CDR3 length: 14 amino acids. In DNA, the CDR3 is TGTGCCAGCAGCTCCGGGCCCGAGACCGGGGAGCTGTTTTTT. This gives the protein CASSSGPETGELFF. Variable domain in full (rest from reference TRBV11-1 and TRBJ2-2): EAEVAQSPRYKITEKSQAVAFWCDPISGHATLYWYRQILGQGPELLVQFQDESVVDDSQLPKDRFSAERLKGVDSTLKIQPAELGDSAMYLCASSSGPETGELFFGEGSRLTVL.

The CDR3, as DNA: TGTGCCAGCAGCTTTGGACTAGACGTAGAGACCCAGTACTTC. Protein: CASSFGLDVETQYF. The chain links TRBV5-6 to TRBJ2-5, with TRBD2 matching 7 bases. Germline CDR1 reads SGHDT; CDR2 reads YYEEEE. The J segment lost 4 bases and the V segment lost 2 bases, leaving 5 bases of the junction unmatched. This CDR3 comprises 14 residues.

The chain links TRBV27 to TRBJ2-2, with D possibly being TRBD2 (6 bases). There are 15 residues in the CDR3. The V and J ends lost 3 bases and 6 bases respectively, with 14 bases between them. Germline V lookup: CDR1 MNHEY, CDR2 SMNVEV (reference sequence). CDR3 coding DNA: TGTGCCAGCAGTTTCTCCGGGAGCCCACCCGGGGAGCTGTTTTTT. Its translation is CASSFSGSPPGELFF.